Listed here are 28 T cell receptor beta chains from one sample, sequenced in a study of cytomegalovirus exposure and HLA in healthy donors (dated by TCRdb to the late 2010s). The protocol used for the library was the immunoSEQ multiplex PCR assay. The multiplex PCR relied on a mix of 60 forward primers for TCR Vbeta segments and 13 reverse primers for TCR Jbeta segments. Imported from immuneACCESS, the table was reduced by TCRdb to in-frame sequences with V and J called. These copies leave out some clones; in studies compared against another copy, an unresolved V gene accounts for under half, and the cause of the remainder is not known. The sample profile shows about 130,000 clones; roughly 85% of them were found once. Approximately 7% of the sample rests with the top ten. The specimen was PBMCs. These receptors all stem from a middle-aged man in good health and CMV-seropositive.

In DNA, the CDR3 is TGTGCCAGCAGCGTGGCGACTAGCGGGAGGCAAAATGAGCAGTTCTTC. Its protein product is CASSVATSGRQNEQFF. The V call is TRBV9, the J call TRBJ2-1; 13 nucleotides agree with TRBD2. Germline trimming cut 2 bases from V and 7 bases from J; bases unmatched to any gene: 6. The CDR3 contains 16 residues. Looked up from germline, CDR1 is SGDLS and CDR2 is YYNGEE.

The chain links TRBV2 to TRBJ2-2, with 12 bases fitting TRBD1. The CDR3 runs to 15 residues. The V segment lost 6 bases and the J segment 5 bases; nucleotides outside the gene matches: 4. Germline V gene data show CDR1 as SNHLY and CDR2 as FYNNEI. CDR3: CASRGGQGATGELFF. Here the CDR3 DNA reads TGTGCCAGCAGGGGGGGACAGGGGGCTACCGGGGAGCTGTTTTTT.

This chain joins TRBV11-2 and TRBJ2-1; TRBD2 is a possible D gene (6 bases). Trimming cost V 1 base and J 7 bases, with 14 bases left between them. The CDR3 contains 15 residues. CDR1 is SGHAT, CDR2 FQNNGV, per germline. CDR3 protein: CASSLGSGLGNEQFF. The CDR3 DNA follows: TGTGCCAGCAGCTTAGGGAGCGGGCTCGGTAATGAGCAGTTCTTC.

In its sample, this clone was seen once. The CDR3 DNA reads TGTGCCAGCAGTTTGAGGGCAGGGGACCTCCAAGAGACCCAGTACTTC. This codes for CASSLRAGDLQETQYF. J is TRBJ2-5 and V is TRBV27, with a possible D match to TRBD1 (6 bases). Germline V gene lookup returns CDR1 MNHEY and CDR2 SMNVEV (reference sequence). With 3 bases removed from V and 1 base from J, the gap between germline ends came to 15 bases. The CDR3 length is 16 residues.

The CDR3 DNA follows: TGTGCCAGCAGCCTTTCAGGGGTCTATGGCTACACCTTC. Its translation: CASSLSGVYGYTF. This chain links TRBV7-8 with TRBJ1-2; a possible D gene is TRBD1 (6 bases). CDR3 length equals 13 residues. The V end lost 5 bases, the J end lost 4 bases, and 11 bases lay between the germline ends. Germline CDR1 reads SGHVS; CDR2 reads FQNEAQ.

The rearrangement uses TRBV5-1 and TRBJ1-5; 7 bases line up with TRBD1. The CDR3 consists of 14 residues. Germline V CDR1 and CDR2: SGHRS, YFSETQ. V was clipped by 0 bases and J by 7 bases; unmatched bases: 4. This chain's CDR3 is CASSLGTGEQPQHF. The CDR3 DNA follows: TGCGCCAGCAGCTTGGGGACAGGTGAACAGCCCCAGCATTTT.

V gene TRBV30 combines with J gene TRBJ2-7, with D unresolved. Trimming pared 8 bases from V and 3 bases from J, leaving 8 bases between. This CDR3 has 10 amino acids. Germline V gene sequence: CDR1 GTSNPN, CDR2 SVGIG (reference sequence). The CDR3, as DNA: TGTGCCGGCGGCCTCTACGAGCAGTACTTC. Protein sequence: CAGGLYEQYF.

The rearrangement links TRBV18 to TRBJ1-5; 7 positions agree with TRBD1. The J segment lost 9 bases and the V segment lost 3 bases, leaving 11 bases of the junction unmatched. CDR3 length equals 15 residues. CDR1 and CDR2 from the germline V gene are KGHSH and LQKENI. The CDR3, as DNA: TGTGCCAGCTCACCCAGGGGGAGGCCACAGGGGCCCCAGCATTTT. Encoded protein: CASSPRGRPQGPQHF.

The chain couples TRBV27 to TRBJ2-1; 8 nucleotides agree with TRBD1. The length of the CDR3 is 12 residues. The germline gives CDR1 MNHEY, CDR2 SMNVEV (reference sequence). V shed 7 bases, J shed 9 bases, and the junction held 5 bases outside the gene matches. The CDR3, as DNA: TGTGCCAGCATGACAGGGGCGGGTGAGCAGTTCTTC. The encoded protein is CASMTGAGEQFF.

The CDR3 DNA follows: TGTGCCAGCAGTCACATTGACCGGGACAGGTCTGCAGCTTTCTTT. Its protein is CASSHIDRDRSAAFF. The genes are TRBV28 and TRBJ1-1, with 8 bases lining up with TRBD1. CDR3 size: 15 residues. Germline V gives CDR1 MDHEN, CDR2 SYDVKM. V shed 5 bases, J shed 10 bases, and the junction held 15 bases outside the gene matches.

The chain joins TRBV18 to TRBJ2-7; TRBD1 might be the D (5 bases). The CDR3 covers 14 residues. Germline V lookup: CDR1 KGHSH, CDR2 LQKENI. V gave up 5 bases and J gave up 7 bases, with 18 bases separating them. Written as DNA, the CDR3 is TGTGCCAGCTCAAGGGGTACGGTATTGGGAGAGCAGTACTTC. This gives the protein CASSRGTVLGEQYF.

As DNA, the CDR3 is TGTGCCAGCAGCCTCAAAGCAGGCAACACTGAAGCTTTCTTT. It is translated as CASSLKAGNTEAFF. The chain recombines TRBV5-4 with TRBJ1-1; no firm D call. V lost 4 bases and J 2 bases, leaving 12 bases between the germline ends. Germline V lookup: CDR1 SGHNT, CDR2 YYREEE (reference sequence). This CDR3 region has 14 residues.

V and J are TRBV18 and TRBJ2-7; 7 nucleotides line up with TRBD1. This CDR3 comprises 14 residues. The junction had 2 bases not matched to a gene; V was cut back by 2 bases and J by 1 base. The germline V gene has CDR1 KGHSH and CDR2 LQKENI. The CDR3 bases are TGTGCCAGCTCACCAAAGGGACAGTCCTACGAGCAGTACTTC. Protein sequence: CASSPKGQSYEQYF.

This chain connects TRBV5-1 to TRBJ1-6, with 10 bases lining up with TRBD1. The CDR3 loop spans 14 amino acids. The J segment lost 8 bases and the V segment lost 4 bases, leaving 3 bases of the junction unmatched. Germline assignment: CDR1 SGHRS and CDR2 YFSETQ. CDR3 residues: CASSQGQGYSPLHF. CDR3 bases: TGCGCCAGCAGCCAGGGACAGGGGTATTCACCCCTCCACTTT.

The chain links TRBV20-1 to TRBJ2-3, with no clear D. The ends were cut back, 5 bases at V and 7 bases at J, with 10 bases in the middle. Germline V lookup: CDR1 DFQATT, CDR2 SNEGSKA (reference sequence). The CDR3 has 11 amino acids. The CDR3 DNA is TGCAGTGCTCCCGACTCCTATACGCAGTATTTT. Residues: CSAPDSYTQYF.

This chain links TRBV30 with TRBJ2-2; D is perhaps TRBD2 (6 bases). The CDR3 has 12 residues. Deletions cut 2 bases from V and 8 bases from J, with 9 bases between. Germline values: CDR1 GTSNPN, CDR2 SVGIG (reference sequence). CDR3 sequence (DNA): TGTGCCTGGAGTCGGGGGTCAGGGGAGCTGTTTTTT. Protein: CAWSRGSGELFF.

The chain couples TRBV9 to TRBJ2-7; 11 bases agree with TRBD2. Germline trimming cut 1 base from V and 0 bases from J; bases unmatched to any gene: 6. Germline values: CDR1 SGDLS, CDR2 YYNGEE. The CDR3 has 17 amino acids. Here the CDR3 reads CASSVSPSGRSSYEQYF. Written as DNA, the CDR3 is TGTGCCAGCAGCGTATCGCCTAGCGGGAGGAGCTCCTACGAGCAGTACTTC.

This clone came up once. This chain connects TRBV27 to TRBJ1-4; perhaps TRBD1 as D (5 bases). Germline V gene lookup returns CDR1 MNHEY and CDR2 SMNVEV (reference sequence). The V and J ends lost 2 bases and 10 bases respectively, with 17 bases between them. The CDR3 covers 15 residues. This CDR3 is CASSLRYQGSGKLFF. The DNA for the CDR3 is TGTGCCAGCAGTTTACGTTACCAGGGATCCGGAAAACTGTTTTTT.

This clone was seen only once. The chain combines TRBV7-3 with TRBJ2-2; TRBD1 agrees at 10 bases. The J segment lost 5 bases and the V segment lost 2 bases, leaving 5 bases of the junction unmatched. Germline values: CDR1 SGHTA, CDR2 FQGTGA. CDR3 size: 16 residues. The CDR3 DNA sequence: TGTGCCAGCAGCTTAGCCAGGACAGGGGGGACCGGGGAGCTGTTTTTT. This encodes CASSLARTGGTGELFF.

The V gene is TRBV5-1, the J gene TRBJ1-1; the D is unclear. The V end lost 7 bases, the J end lost 6 bases, and 10 bases lay between the germline ends. The germline V gene has CDR1 SGHRS and CDR2 YFSETQ. The CDR3 runs 11 residues. The CDR3 here is CASGETSEAFF. As DNA, the CDR3 is TGCGCCAGCGGCGAGACATCTGAAGCTTTCTTT.

The chain links TRBV29-1 to TRBJ1-2, with D possibly TRBD1 on 6 matching bases. The CDR3 is made up of 13 amino acids. V was pared by 3 bases and J by 0 bases, with 8 bases between. Germline CDR1 is SQVTM and CDR2 is ANQGSEA. The CDR3 DNA reads TGCAGCGTTGATGGACAGTCTAACTATGGCTACACCTTC. Encoded protein: CSVDGQSNYGYTF.

The rearrangement links TRBV19 to TRBJ2-3; 10 nucleotides agree with TRBD2. The germline V gene has CDR1 LNHDA and CDR2 SQIVND (reference sequence). CDR3 length: 16 residues. Trimming at V came to 5 bases and at J to 11 bases, leaving 16 bases not matched to a gene. CDR3 nucleotides: TGTGCCAGTAGTTCCCAGCGAGCACCAGCGGGAGGGGGGCAGTATTTT. Amino acids: CASSSQRAPAGGGQYF.

The rearrangement uses TRBV5-8 and TRBJ1-6; the match to TRBD1 covers 8 bases. Germline V gives CDR1 SGHTS, CDR2 YDEGEE. The V and J ends lost 3 bases and 7 bases, in that order; junction bases with no gene match: 9. The CDR3 covers 16 residues. This CDR3 is CASSSRTGHGNSPLHF. The CDR3 DNA follows: TGTGCCAGCAGCTCAAGGACAGGGCATGGAAATTCACCCCTCCACTTT.

About this clone: The junction does not match germline at one end; this may be a read error. The chain recombines TRBV7-7 with TRBJ1-1, with D hard to call. The CDR3 length is 13 residues. Per germline, CDR1 SSHAT and CDR2 FNYEAQ (reference sequence). As DNA, the CDR3 is TGTGCTAGCAGCACGGACTGGGACACTGAAGCTTTCTTT. Its translation is CASSTDWDTEAFF. The variable domain in full, with the rest retrieved from reference TRBV7-7 and TRBJ1-1, is GAGVSQSPRYKVTKRGQDVTLRCDPISSHATLYWYQQALGQGPEFLTYFNYEAQPDKSGLPSDRFSAERPEGSISTLTIQRTEQRDSAMYRCASSTDWDTEAFFGQGTRLTVV.

V gene TRBV18 combines with J gene TRBJ1-1; the D is unclear. Germline V CDR1 and CDR2: KGHSH, LQKENI. V was pared by 6 bases and J by 4 bases, with 9 bases between. This CDR3 region has 12 residues. CDR3 sequence: CASSEVSTEAFF. In nucleotides, the CDR3 is TGTGCCAGCTCGGAGGTGAGCACTGAAGCTTTCTTT.

This clone was counted once. The chain recombines TRBV7-9 with TRBJ1-1; perhaps TRBD1 as D (6 bases). The V gene lost 3 bases and the J gene lost 3 bases, with 11 bases spanning the gap. The CDR3 contains 14 residues. Germline-derived CDR1 and CDR2 are SEHNR and FQNEAQ (reference sequence). CDR3 DNA: TGTGCCAGCAGCTTCCAAGGGGGGGACACTGAAGCTTTCTTT. Protein: CASSFQGGDTEAFF.

This chain links TRBV7-9 with TRBJ2-7, with TRBD2 matching over 10 bases. The CDR3 is made up of 15 amino acids. Germline assignment: CDR1 SEHNR and CDR2 FQNEAQ (reference sequence). J gave up 2 bases and V 7 bases, and 8 bases lay outside the gene matches. The CDR3 protein is CASTQTSGSPYEQYF. In DNA, the CDR3 is TGTGCCAGCACCCAGACTAGCGGGTCCCCCTACGAGCAGTACTTC.

A single count supports this clone. DNA for the CDR3: TGTGCCATCCTGGAGGCAGGGGGGCTCTACGAGCAGTACTTC. Translated: CAILEAGGLYEQYF. This chain uses TRBV6-1 with TRBJ2-7; a weak D match, TRBD1 (7 bases). The CDR3 totals 14 residues. Germline-derived CDR1 and CDR2 are MNHNS and SASEGT. Between the trimmed V and J ends, which lost 10 bases and 3 bases, there was a span of 19 bases.